The rows below give T cell receptor beta chains drawn from one sample of a study of monozygotic twins with inflammatory bowel disease. After re-calling the 5' RACE reads, TCRdb lists one entry per CDR3 protein, DNA absent. In total, the table holds approximately 400,000 distinct CDR3 sequences. The material sequenced was blood. These receptor sequences come from a human donor with ulcerative colitis or Crohn's disease, or a healthy co-twin of an affected twin (not recorded which). The CDR3 runs from the conserved cysteine through the conserved F or W. Fields, in order: CDR3 length, V gene, J gene, CDR3 protein.

>15|TRBV5-4|TRBJ1-3
CASSLEGRTGNTIYF
>17|TRBV5-4|TRBJ1-2
CASSIRGGATNNYGYTF
>17|TRBV2|TRBJ2-2
CASSRLAGEVSTGELFF
>19|TRBV11-2|TRBJ2-6
CASSPSRLERVSGANVLTF
>14|TRBV20-1|TRBJ2-3
CSARDRGGTDTQYF
>14|TRBV5-1|TRBJ1-2
CASSLGGQDYGYTF
>15|TRBV3-1|TRBJ2-1
CASSQQTGTYNEQFF
>14|TRBV18|TRBJ2-7
CASSPREGPYEQYF
>15|TRBV28|TRBJ2-3
CASSLIWGRADTQYF
>16|TRBV5-1|TRBJ2-5
CASSKSGGQRQETQYF
>15|TRBV7-9|TRBJ1-4
CASSFDGFGNEKLFF
>13|TRBV20-1|TRBJ2-5
CSARTGNGETQYF
>12|TRBV15|TRBJ1-4
CATSRGLEKLFF
>15|TRBV7-2|TRBJ2-3
CASSLVSVPTDTQYF
>16|TRBV5-1|TRBJ2-1
CASSLEPVHGNNEQFF
>15|TRBV7-2|TRBJ1-4
CASREGTGPAEKLFF
>15|TRBV6-5|TRBJ2-2
CASSYQVANTGELFF
>13|TRBV4-1|TRBJ2-2
CASSQVLAGELFF
>14|TRBV28|TRBJ2-3
CASSLEASTDTQYF
>15|TRBV7-2|TRBJ2-7
CASSLVGDSRREQYF
>15|TRBV25-1|TRBJ1-1
CASSSWDGGYTEAFF
>19|TRBV24-1|TRBJ1-4
CATSDSRVRLISTNEKLFF
>16|TRBV19|TRBJ2-5
CASSIVPGRGGETQYF
>12|TRBV14|TRBJ1-1
CASSQPGAKSFF
>15|TRBV4-3|TRBJ2-5
CASSQDGLAGETQYF
>15|TRBV6-1|TRBJ2-7
CASTTPGASSYEQYF
>13|TRBV29-1|TRBJ1-1
CSVDLDRATEAFF
>13|TRBV29-1|TRBJ2-3
CSVEDRGVDTQYF
>15|TRBV12-3/TRBV12-4|TRBJ1-4
CASSLPRPENEKLFF
>13|TRBV15|TRBJ1-5
CATSNRQNQPQHF
>17|TRBV7-6|TRBJ2-1
CASSLASGTGQYNEQFF
>12|TRBV20-1|TRBJ1-1
CSAEAVATEAFF
>13|TRBV29-1|TRBJ2-2
CSSSNRGTGELFF
>16|TRBV29-1|TRBJ2-6
CSVENPDRAGANVLTF
>15|TRBV3-1|TRBJ2-3
CASSQGISKTDTQYF
>16|TRBV20-1|TRBJ2-2
CSARGFVAGRTGELFF
>13|TRBV25-1|TRBJ1-1
CASGTGMNTEAFF
>16|TRBV5-1|TRBJ1-2
CASSFGGAGDLYGYTF
>15|TRBV20-1|TRBJ2-1
CSARGGSPLIDEQFF
>14|TRBV27|TRBJ2-5
CASSSVAGAETQYF
>12|TRBV15|TRBJ1-5
CATSKNNQPQHF